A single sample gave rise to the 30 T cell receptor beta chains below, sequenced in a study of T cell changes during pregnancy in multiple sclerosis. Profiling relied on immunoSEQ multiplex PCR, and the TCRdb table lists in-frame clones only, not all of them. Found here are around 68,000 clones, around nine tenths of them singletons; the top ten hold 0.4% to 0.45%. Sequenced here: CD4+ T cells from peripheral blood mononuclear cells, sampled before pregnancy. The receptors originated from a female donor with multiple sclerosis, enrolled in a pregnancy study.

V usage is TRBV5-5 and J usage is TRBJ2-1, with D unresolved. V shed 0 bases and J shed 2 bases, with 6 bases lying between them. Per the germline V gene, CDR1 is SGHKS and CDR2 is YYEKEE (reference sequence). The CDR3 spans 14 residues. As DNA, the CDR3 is TGTGCCAGCAGCTTGGTTAGTACCTACAATGAGCAGTTCTTC. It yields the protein CASSLVSTYNEQFF.

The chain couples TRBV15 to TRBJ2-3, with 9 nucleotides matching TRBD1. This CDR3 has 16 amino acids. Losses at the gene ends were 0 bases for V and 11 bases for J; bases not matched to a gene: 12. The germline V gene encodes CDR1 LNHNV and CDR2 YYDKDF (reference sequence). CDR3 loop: CATSRDSGTGRLRQYF. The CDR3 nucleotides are TGTGCCACCAGCAGAGACTCCGGGACAGGGCGCCTGAGGCAGTATTTT.

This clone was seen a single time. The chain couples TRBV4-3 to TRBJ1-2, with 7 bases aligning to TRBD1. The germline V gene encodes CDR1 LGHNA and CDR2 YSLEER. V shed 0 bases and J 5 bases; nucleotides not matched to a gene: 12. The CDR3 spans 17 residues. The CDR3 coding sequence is TGCGCCAGCAGCCAAGAGGCGAGCGACAGGGTAGCATATGGCTACACCTTC. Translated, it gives CASSQEASDRVAYGYTF.

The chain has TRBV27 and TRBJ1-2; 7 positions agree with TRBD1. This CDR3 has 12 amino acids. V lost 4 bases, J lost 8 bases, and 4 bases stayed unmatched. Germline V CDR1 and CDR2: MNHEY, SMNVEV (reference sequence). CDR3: CASSSTGYGYTF. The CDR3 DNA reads TGTGCCAGCAGTTCGACAGGGTACGGCTACACCTTC.

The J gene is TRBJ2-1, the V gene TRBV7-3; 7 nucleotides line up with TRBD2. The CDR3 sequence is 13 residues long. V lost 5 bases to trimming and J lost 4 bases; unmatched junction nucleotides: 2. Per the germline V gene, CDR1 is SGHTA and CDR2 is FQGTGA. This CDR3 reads CASSLAVYNEQFF. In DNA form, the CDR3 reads TGTGCCAGCAGCCTAGCGGTTTACAATGAGCAGTTCTTC. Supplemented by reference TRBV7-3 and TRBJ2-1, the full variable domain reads GAGVSQTPSNKVTEKGKYVELRCDPISGHTALYWYRQSLGQGPEFLIYFQGTGAADDSGLPNDRFFAVRPEGSVSTLKIQRTERGDSAVYLCASSLAVYNEQFFGPGTRLTVL.

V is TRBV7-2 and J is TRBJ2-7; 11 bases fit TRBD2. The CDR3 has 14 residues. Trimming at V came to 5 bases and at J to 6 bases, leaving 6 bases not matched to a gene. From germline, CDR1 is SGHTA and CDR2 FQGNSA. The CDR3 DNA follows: TGTGCCAGCAGCAATAGCGGGGGGGTTCCCGAGCAGTACTTC. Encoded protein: CASSNSGGVPEQYF.

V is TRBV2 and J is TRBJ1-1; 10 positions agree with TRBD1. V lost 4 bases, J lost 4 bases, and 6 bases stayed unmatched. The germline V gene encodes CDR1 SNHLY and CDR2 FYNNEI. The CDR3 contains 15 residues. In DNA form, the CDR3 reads TGTGCCAGCAGTGGGACAGGGGGTGCCGGCACTGAAGCTTTCTTT. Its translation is CASSGTGGAGTEAFF.

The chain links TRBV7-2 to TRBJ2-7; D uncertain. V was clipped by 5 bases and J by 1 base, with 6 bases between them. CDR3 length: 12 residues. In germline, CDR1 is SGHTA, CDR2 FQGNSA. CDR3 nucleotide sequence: TGTGCCAGCAGCCGACTTTCCTACGAGCAGTACTTC. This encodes CASSRLSYEQYF.

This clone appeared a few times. CDR3 DNA: TGTGCCAGCTCCCCCTTCACGGGGGACACTGAAGCTTTCTTT. It translates to CASSPFTGDTEAFF. The rearrangement uses TRBV18 and TRBJ1-1; D is perhaps TRBD1 (5 bases). Germline CDR1 KGHSH, CDR2 LQKENI. V lost 6 bases and J lost 3, with 14 bases in between. The CDR3 has 14 amino acids. The full variable domain, completed using reference TRBV18 and TRBJ1-1, is NAGVMQNPRHLVRRRGQEARLRCSPMKGHSHVYWYRQLPEEGLKFMVYLQKENIIDESGMPKERFSAEFPKEGPSILRIQQVVRGDSAAYFCASSPFTGDTEAFFGQGTRLTVV.

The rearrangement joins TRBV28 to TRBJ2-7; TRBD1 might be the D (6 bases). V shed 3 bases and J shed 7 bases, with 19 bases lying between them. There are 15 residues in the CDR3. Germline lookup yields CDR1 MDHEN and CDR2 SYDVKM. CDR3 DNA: TGTGCCAGCAGTTTTCTCAAGGGACAAATGGGGGAGCAGTACTTC. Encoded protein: CASSFLKGQMGEQYF.

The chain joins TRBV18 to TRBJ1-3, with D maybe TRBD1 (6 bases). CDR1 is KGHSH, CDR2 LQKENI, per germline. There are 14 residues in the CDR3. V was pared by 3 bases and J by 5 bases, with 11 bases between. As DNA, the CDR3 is TGTGCCAGCTCACCCACGGACAGCCGAAACACCATATATTTT. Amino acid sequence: CASSPTDSRNTIYF.

The CDR3 DNA reads TGTGCCAGCAGCGTAGGGAAGGGGGCAGATACGCAGTATTTT. Its protein is CASSVGKGADTQYF. The V call is TRBV9, the J call TRBJ2-3; perhaps TRBD1 as D (6 bases). The CDR3 covers 14 residues. The germline V gene has CDR1 SGDLS and CDR2 YYNGEE. Between the trimmed V and J ends, which lost 0 bases and 4 bases, there was a span of 9 bases.

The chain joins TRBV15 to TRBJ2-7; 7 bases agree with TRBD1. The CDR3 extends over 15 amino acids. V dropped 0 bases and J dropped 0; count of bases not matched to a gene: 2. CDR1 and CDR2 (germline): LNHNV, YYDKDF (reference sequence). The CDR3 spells CATSRDPGGSYEQYF. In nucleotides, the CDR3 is TGTGCCACCAGCAGAGATCCAGGGGGCTCCTACGAGCAGTACTTC.

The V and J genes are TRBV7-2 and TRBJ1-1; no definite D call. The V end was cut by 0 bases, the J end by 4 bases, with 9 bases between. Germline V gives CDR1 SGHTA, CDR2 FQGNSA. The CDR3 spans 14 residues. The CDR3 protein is CASSLARGPTEAFF. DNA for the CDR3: TGTGCCAGCAGCTTAGCTCGGGGTCCCACTGAAGCTTTCTTT.

The CDR3 protein is CASSKSPETGDGYTF. CDR3 in DNA: TGTGCCAGCAGCAAATCACCCGAGACAGGGGATGGCTACACCTTC. J is TRBJ1-2 and V is TRBV7-3; TRBD1 matches 8 bases. The length of the CDR3 is 15 residues. Losses at the gene ends were 5 bases for V and 6 bases for J; bases not matched to a gene: 11. Germline V gene data show CDR1 as SGHTA and CDR2 as FQGTGA.

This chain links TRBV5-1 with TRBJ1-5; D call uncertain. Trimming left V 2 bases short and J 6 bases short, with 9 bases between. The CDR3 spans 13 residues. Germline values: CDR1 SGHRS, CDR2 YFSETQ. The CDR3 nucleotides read TGCGCCAGCAGCTTATTTCCGAGTCAGCCCCAGCATTTT. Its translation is CASSLFPSQPQHF.

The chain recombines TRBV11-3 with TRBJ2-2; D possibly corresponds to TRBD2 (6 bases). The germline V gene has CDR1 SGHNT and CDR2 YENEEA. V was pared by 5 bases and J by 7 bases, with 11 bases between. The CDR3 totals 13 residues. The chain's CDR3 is CASSRGGIGELFF. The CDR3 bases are TGTGCCAGCAGCCGTGGGGGGATCGGGGAGCTGTTTTTT.

The CDR3 reads CASSEQNTGELFF. The CDR3 DNA follows: TGTGCCAGCAGCGAACAGAACACCGGGGAGCTGTTTTTT. The chain employs TRBV14 and TRBJ2-2, with D uncertain. The CDR3 spans 13 residues. CDR1 SGHDN and CDR2 FVKESK come from the germline V gene. Trimming cost V 5 bases and J 1 base, with 5 bases left between them.

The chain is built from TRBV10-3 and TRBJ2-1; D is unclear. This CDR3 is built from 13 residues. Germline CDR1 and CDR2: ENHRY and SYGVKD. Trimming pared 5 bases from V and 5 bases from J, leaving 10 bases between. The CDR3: CAISFQANNEQFF. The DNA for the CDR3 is TGTGCCATCAGTTTCCAGGCTAACAATGAGCAGTTCTTC.

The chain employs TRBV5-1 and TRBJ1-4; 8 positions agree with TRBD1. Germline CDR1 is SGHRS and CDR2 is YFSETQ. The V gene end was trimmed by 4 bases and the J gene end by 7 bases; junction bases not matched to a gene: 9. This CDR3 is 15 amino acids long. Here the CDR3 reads CASSTDPDRAEKLFF. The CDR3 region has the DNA TGCGCCAGCAGCACAGACCCGGACAGGGCTGAAAAACTGTTTTTT.

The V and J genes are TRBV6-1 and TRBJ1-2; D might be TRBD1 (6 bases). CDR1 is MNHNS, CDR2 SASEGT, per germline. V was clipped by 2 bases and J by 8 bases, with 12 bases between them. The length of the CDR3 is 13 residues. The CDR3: CASSEILQGGYTF. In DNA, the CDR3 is TGTGCCAGCAGTGAAATATTACAGGGCGGCTACACCTTC.

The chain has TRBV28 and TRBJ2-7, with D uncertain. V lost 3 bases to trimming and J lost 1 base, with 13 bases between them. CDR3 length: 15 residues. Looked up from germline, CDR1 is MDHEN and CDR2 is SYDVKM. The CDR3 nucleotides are TGTGCCAGCAGTTTTGGCGGAAGTGGTTCCTACGAGCAGTACTTC. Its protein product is CASSFGGSGSYEQYF.

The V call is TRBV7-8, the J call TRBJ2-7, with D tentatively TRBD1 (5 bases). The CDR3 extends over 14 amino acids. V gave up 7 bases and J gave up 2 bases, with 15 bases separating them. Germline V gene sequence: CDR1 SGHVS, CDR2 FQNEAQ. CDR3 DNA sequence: TGTGCCAGCAATTCAGGACATAGAGCCTACGAGCAGTACTTC. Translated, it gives CASNSGHRAYEQYF.

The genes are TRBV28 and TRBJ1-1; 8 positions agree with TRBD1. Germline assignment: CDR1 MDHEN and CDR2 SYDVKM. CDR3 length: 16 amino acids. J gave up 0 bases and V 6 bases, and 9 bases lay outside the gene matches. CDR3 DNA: TGTGCCAGCAGGTCTGGACAGGGTTCTATGAACACTGAAGCTTTCTTT. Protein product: CASRSGQGSMNTEAFF. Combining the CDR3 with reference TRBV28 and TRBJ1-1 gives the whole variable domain DVKVTQSSRYLVKRTGEKVFLECVQDMDHENMFWYRQDPGLGLRLIYFSYDVKMKEKGDIPEGYSVSREKKERFSLILESASTNQTSMYLCASRSGQGSMNTEAFFGQGTRLTVV.

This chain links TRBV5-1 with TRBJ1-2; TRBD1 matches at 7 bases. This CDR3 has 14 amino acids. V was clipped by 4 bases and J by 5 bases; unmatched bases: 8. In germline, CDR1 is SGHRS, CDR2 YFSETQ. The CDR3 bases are TGCGCCAGCAGCAAAGACAGGGTGGGGTATGGCTACACCTTC. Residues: CASSKDRVGYGYTF.

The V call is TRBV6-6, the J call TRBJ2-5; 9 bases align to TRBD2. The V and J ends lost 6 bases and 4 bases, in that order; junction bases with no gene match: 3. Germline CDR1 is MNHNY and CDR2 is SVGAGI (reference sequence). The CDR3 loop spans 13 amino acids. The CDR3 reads CASRYSGRETQYF. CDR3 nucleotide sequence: TGTGCCAGCAGATATAGCGGGAGAGAGACCCAGTACTTC.

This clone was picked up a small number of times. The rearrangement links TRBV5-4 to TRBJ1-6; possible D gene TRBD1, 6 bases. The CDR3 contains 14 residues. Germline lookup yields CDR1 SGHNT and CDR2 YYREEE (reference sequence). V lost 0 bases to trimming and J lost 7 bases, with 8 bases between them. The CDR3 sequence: CASSLGQGNSPLHF. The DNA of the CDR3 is TGTGCCAGCAGCTTGGGTCAGGGGAATTCACCCCTCCACTTT.

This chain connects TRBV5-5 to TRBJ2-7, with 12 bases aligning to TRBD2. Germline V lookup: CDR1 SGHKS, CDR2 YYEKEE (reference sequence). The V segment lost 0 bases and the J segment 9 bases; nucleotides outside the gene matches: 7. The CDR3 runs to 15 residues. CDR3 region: CASSLVRLAGVRQYF. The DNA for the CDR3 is TGTGCCAGCAGCTTGGTTCGACTAGCGGGGGTAAGGCAGTACTTC.

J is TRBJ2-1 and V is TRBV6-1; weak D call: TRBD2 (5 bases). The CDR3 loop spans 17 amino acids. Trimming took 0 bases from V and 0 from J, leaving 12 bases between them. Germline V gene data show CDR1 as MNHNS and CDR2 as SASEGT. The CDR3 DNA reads TGTGCCAGCAGTGAAGCGCTTGGTGGGAGCTCCTACAATGAGCAGTTCTTC. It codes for CASSEALGGSSYNEQFF.

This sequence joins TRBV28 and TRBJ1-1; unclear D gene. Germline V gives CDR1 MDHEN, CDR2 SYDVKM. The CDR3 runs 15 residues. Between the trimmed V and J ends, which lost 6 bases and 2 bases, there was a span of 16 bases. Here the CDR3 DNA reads TGTGCCAGCAGCCCACGATTCCGGGTTAACACTGAAGCTTTCTTT. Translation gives CASSPRFRVNTEAFF.